The source of this T cell receptor (beta chain) is a study of breast tumors, draining lymph nodes, adjacent tissues. The study, taken as a whole, reports: Data only fit, rather than demonstrated, lymph node origin of most tumor T cells. Data fit most tumor T cells coming from lymph node, expanding in tumor. Compared with basal-like, luminal-like tumors shared significantly more repertoire with nontumor tissue. Tumor TCR diversity was below lymph nodes but above nontumor tissue.

One entry per CDR3 protein, called by TCRdb with MiXCR from the multiplex PCR reads. The repertoire holds 200,000 to 300,000 distinct CDR3 sequences, with 30% as singletons. Axillary draining lymph nodes of breast cancer patients supplied the node samples. A note on this clonotype: Its specificity is not known. A much bigger clone sits one base away, suggesting this may be a read error.

The CDR3 is 14 amino acids. This TCR was sampled from a female donor with breast cancer. Some clones in this sample may be carry-over from other donors' samples. The chain joins TRBV12-3 or TRBV12-4 to TRBJ2-7, with 9 bases aligning to TRBD2. The sample comprised axillary lymph node tissue. CDR3 nucleotide sequence: TGTGCCAGCAGTTCTAGCGGGATTGTCTACGGGCAGTACTTC. Its translation: CASSSSGIVYGQYF.